This paragraph reports one T cell receptor beta chain. This sample was taken from a study of blood T cell repertoires in COVID-19. Trimming left V 2 bases short and J 1 base short, with 17 bases between. CDR3 length equals 17 residues. CDR1 is MNHNS and CDR2 is SASEGT in the germline V gene. Assay: immunoSEQ multiplex PCR; the TCRdb copy retains only in-frame clones and omits some. The table records around 95,000 clones, over 70% of them present only once. The source is a woman over 75 with acute or convalescent COVID-19. Sequenced input: peripheral blood. This rearrangement joins TRBV6-1 to TRBJ1-1; D remains ambiguous. Written as DNA, the CDR3 is TGTGCCAGCAGTGAACGGGAAGGTCGGCCCAAGAACACTGAAGCTTTCTTT. Translated, it gives CASSEREGRPKNTEAFF.